This passage covers 31 T cell receptor beta chains from one sample sequenced in a study of T cells in Graves' hyperthyroidism and ophthalmopathy. Researchers took RNA transcripts and amplified the TCR beta CDR3 regions from them. The study used the HTBI primer set for a first-round RT-PCR of the TCR CDR3. Using its own MiXCR run on the multiplex PCR reads, TCRdb lists one record per CDR3 protein. Altogether 450,000 to 700,000 distinct CDR3 sequences are present, around 46% being singletons, with the ten largest covering around 20%. Sequencing was carried out using peripheral blood or thyroid tissue (not recorded which). Receptors originate from an adult woman with Graves' disease, either hyperthyroidism or ophthalmopathy (not recorded which).

Comments on this clonotype: Sequence at one end of the junction differs from germline and may be a read error. This chain connects TRBV10-3 to TRBJ1-6; TRBD1 is a possible D gene (6 bases). The CDR3 contains 20 residues. In germline, CDR1 is ENHRY, CDR2 SYGVKD. CDR3 sequence (DNA): TGTGCCATCAGTAAAGATCCCTTGACAGGCCTGCACTCCTATAATCCACCCCTCCACTTT. Its translation: CAISKDPLTGLHSYNPPLHF.

The table lists this clonotype with many counts. This chain links TRBV6-1 with TRBJ1-1, with no clear D. The CDR3 sequence is 14 residues long. V was trimmed by 7 bases and J by 3 bases, leaving 15 bases between them. CDR1 is MNHNS, CDR2 SASEGT, per germline. For the CDR3, the DNA is TGTGCCAGCAACACAAGAATCGGATACACTGAAGCTTTCTTT. Translating gives CASNTRIGYTEAFF.

The chain couples TRBV7-8 to TRBJ1-3; D may be TRBD1 (6 bases). CDR3 length: 18 residues. V dropped 5 bases and J dropped 0 bases, with 20 bases sitting between them. Germline values: CDR1 SGHVS, CDR2 FQNEAQ. This CDR3 reads CASSPRRGGPSSGNTIYF. Written as DNA, the CDR3 is TGTGCCAGCAGCCCTAGGCGCGGGGGCCCGAGCTCTGGAAACACCATATATTTT.

The chain carries TRBV12-3 or TRBV12-4 and TRBJ1-2; 9 positions match TRBD1. The length of the CDR3 is 14 residues. V shed 5 bases, J shed 8 bases, and the junction held 9 bases outside the gene matches. The CDR3 DNA follows: TGTGCCAGCAGTAAGCCGGGACAGGGAATCGGCTACACCTTC. Translation gives CASSKPGQGIGYTF.

The rearrangement joins TRBV3-1 to TRBJ1-5; 8 nucleotides line up with TRBD1. Germline values: CDR1 LGHDT, CDR2 YNNKEL (reference sequence). With 5 bases clipped from V and 5 bases from J, the junction kept 2 bases outside the gene matches. This CDR3 is 13 amino acids long. The CDR3 DNA reads as TGTGCCAGCAGCAAGACAGGGGATCAGCCCCAGCATTTT. Residues: CASSKTGDQPQHF.

This clonotype was seen ten or more times. The chain is built from TRBV10-3 and TRBJ1-5, with D perhaps TRBD1 (5 bases). Germline CDR1 ENHRY, CDR2 SYGVKD. CDR3 length: 15 residues. Trimming pared 10 bases from V and 2 bases from J, leaving 18 bases between. CDR3 in amino acids: CATQGGGSGNQPQHF. The CDR3 DNA reads TGTGCCACCCAAGGTGGGGGTTCGGGCAATCAGCCCCAGCATTTT.

The chain links TRBV2 to TRBJ2-7, with D possibly matching TRBD2 (7 bases). The germline V and J ends were trimmed by 1 base and 8 bases, with 15 bases remaining between them. Germline V gene data show CDR1 as SNHLY and CDR2 as FYNNEI. The CDR3 sequence is 14 residues long. CDR3 amino acids: CASSEGAQGGQQYF. DNA of the CDR3: TGTGCCAGCAGTGAAGGGGCACAGGGAGGGCAGCAGTACTTC.

This clonotype was counted at least ten times. V gene TRBV6-1 combines with J gene TRBJ1-6; D remains ambiguous. V was shortened by 5 bases and J by 7 bases, with 12 bases between the two germline ends. The CDR3 totals 14 residues. The germline gives CDR1 MNHNS, CDR2 SASEGT. CDR3 region: CASSIGLSNSPLHF. Here the CDR3 DNA reads TGTGCCAGCAGTATAGGGCTCTCAAATTCACCCCTCCACTTT.

V is TRBV19 and J is TRBJ1-3; unclear D gene. V lost 0 bases, J lost 0 bases, and 9 bases lay in between. Germline assignment: CDR1 LNHDA and CDR2 SQIVND (reference sequence). There are 16 residues in the CDR3. This CDR3 is CASSIDRADSGNTIYF. CDR3 DNA sequence: TGTGCCAGTAGTATAGATCGTGCAGACTCTGGAAACACCATATATTTT.

The chain recombines TRBV7-2 with TRBJ1-5; no reliable D call. The CDR3 runs 17 residues. V gave up 5 bases and J gave up 3 bases, with 20 bases separating them. Germline V gives CDR1 SGHTA, CDR2 FQGNSA. The CDR3, as DNA: TGTGCCAGCAGCCCCTTCGACGACCCGTTCCTCAATCAGCCCCAGCATTTT. Translating it yields CASSPFDDPFLNQPQHF.

In its sample, this clonotype was seen a few times. The chain joins TRBV24-1 to TRBJ2-7; D unclear. Germline V gives CDR1 KGHDR, CDR2 SFDVKD. The CDR3 has 11 residues. V lost 4 bases to trimming and J lost 4 bases, with 4 bases between them. The CDR3 spells CATSDRYEQYF. CDR3 sequence (DNA): TGTGCCACCAGTGACAGATACGAGCAGTACTTC.

For this clonotype: One base away lies a much larger clone, so this may be a sequencing read error. V is TRBV6-5 and J is TRBJ1-3, with D possibly matching TRBD1 (5 bases). The CDR3 has 14 amino acids. Germline V gene sequence: CDR1 MNHEY, CDR2 SVGAGI. The ends were cut back, 0 bases at V and 8 bases at J, with 11 bases in the middle. Here the CDR3 DNA reads TGTGCCAGCAGTTACTCGGGGGAGAGTGACACCATATATTTT. Protein sequence: CASSYSGESDTIYF.

The table lists this clonotype with many counts. This sequence joins TRBV6-5 and TRBJ1-1; 10 positions agree with TRBD1. This CDR3 is built from 17 residues. CDR1 and CDR2 from the germline V gene are MNHEY and SVGAGI. J was trimmed by 0 bases and V by 8 bases; bases with no gene match: 12. CDR3 residues: CASRPLTGGFLNTEAFF. The CDR3 DNA reads as TGTGCCAGCCGCCCCCTGACAGGGGGCTTCCTGAACACTGAAGCTTTCTTT.

The chain carries TRBV12-3 or TRBV12-4 and TRBJ1-2; 8 bases agree with TRBD1. V lost 4 bases to trimming and J lost 4 bases; unmatched junction nucleotides: 11. This CDR3 has 16 amino acids. The CDR3 loop reads CASSSPGQGSGYGYTF. CDR3 nucleotide sequence: TGTGCCAGCAGTTCGCCTGGACAGGGTTCAGGCTATGGCTACACCTTC.

In this sample, this clonotype turned up a few times. This rearrangement joins TRBV29-1 to TRBJ1-1; the D is unclear. Germline V gene data show CDR1 as SQVTM and CDR2 as ANQGSEA. The V end lost 7 bases, the J end lost 5 bases, and 11 bases lay between the germline ends. This CDR3 comprises 11 residues. The CDR3 region has the DNA TGCAGCGCGGAAGCGTGGACTGAAGCTTTCTTT. It is translated as CSAEAWTEAFF.

The chain is built from TRBV30 and TRBJ1-1, with D hard to call. CDR3 length equals 13 residues. V lost 3 bases and J lost 2, with 10 bases in between. CDR1 and CDR2 from the germline V gene are GTSNPN and SVGIG (reference sequence). For the CDR3, the DNA is TGTGCCTGGAGGGAAGGATACAACACTGAAGCTTTCTTT. Its translation is CAWREGYNTEAFF.

This clonotype was picked up many times. V gene TRBV7-6 combines with J gene TRBJ2-7; 11 nucleotides match TRBD2. V lost 1 base to trimming and J lost 5 bases; unmatched junction nucleotides: 7. Germline-derived CDR1 and CDR2 are SGHVS and FNYEAQ. The CDR3 is 16 amino acids. CDR3: CASSLGLAGRSDEQYF. The CDR3 region has the DNA TGTGCCAGCAGCTTAGGACTAGCGGGACGATCAGACGAGCAGTACTTC.

The chain joins TRBV24-1 to TRBJ1-1, with TRBD1 as a possible D gene (5 bases). The CDR3 is 13 residues long. V shed 0 bases and J shed 7 bases, with 8 bases lying between them. The V gene's germline CDR1 is KGHDR and CDR2 SFDVKD. CDR3 residues: CATSDLRGVEAFF. The DNA of the CDR3 is TGTGCCACCAGTGATTTGCGGGGGGTTGAAGCTTTCTTT.

The chain carries TRBV19 and TRBJ2-7; 10 bases are shared with TRBD1. Trimming at V came to 4 bases and at J to 3 bases, leaving 3 bases not matched to a gene. This CDR3 comprises 14 residues. Per the germline V gene, CDR1 is LNHDA and CDR2 is SQIVND (reference sequence). The CDR3 sequence is CASSTDRGNYEQYF. The CDR3 nucleotides read TGTGCCAGTAGTACGGACAGGGGGAACTACGAGCAGTACTTC.

CDR3 nucleotides: TGTGCCAGCAGCTTAGAGGTGGCAGGGGCGGACGAGCAGTACTTC. Translated: CASSLEVAGADEQYF. V usage is TRBV7-6 and J usage is TRBJ2-7; the D gene is possibly TRBD1 (6 bases). Germline-derived CDR1 and CDR2 are SGHVS and FNYEAQ. CDR3 length: 15 residues. With 1 base removed from V and 5 bases from J, the gap between germline ends came to 15 bases.

This clonotype was counted only a few times. The CDR3 loop is CASSDVGLGTAPNEKLFF. CDR3 nucleotides: TGTGCCAGCAGCGACGTGGGACTAGGGACAGCTCCTAATGAAAAACTGTTTTTT. This chain connects TRBV7-9 to TRBJ1-4, with TRBD1 matching 7 bases. The germline V gene has CDR1 SEHNR and CDR2 FQNEAQ (reference sequence). V trimming: 5 bases; J trimming: 3 bases; junction bases outside the gene matches: 15. This CDR3 contains 18 residues.

The chain links TRBV15 to TRBJ2-7; 7 bases are shared with TRBD1. The germline CDR1 and CDR2 sequences are LNHNV and YYDKDF (reference sequence). CDR3 length: 15 residues. V trimming: 3 bases; J trimming: 1 base; junction bases outside the gene matches: 6. For the CDR3, the DNA is TGTGCCACCAGCAGCGACAGGGTCGATTCCTACGAGCAGTACTTC. Amino acid sequence: CATSSDRVDSYEQYF.

This clonotype was picked up many times. The chain links TRBV3-1 to TRBJ1-1; D is unresolved. The CDR3 consists of 12 residues. Germline lookup yields CDR1 LGHDT and CDR2 YNNKEL (reference sequence). Trimming took off 4 bases at V and 3 bases at J, with 6 bases between the two ends. The DNA for the CDR3 is TGTGCCAGCAGCCTCGGCCACACTGAAGCTTTCTTT. Protein: CASSLGHTEAFF.

This clonotype appeared once. A junction end diverges from the germline sequence, so it may reflect a read error. The rearrangement links TRBV11-1 to TRBJ2-5, with D perhaps matching TRBD1 or TRBD2 (6 bases each). The CDR3 runs to 14 residues. Germline-derived CDR1 and CDR2 are SGHAT and FQDESV (reference sequence). The CDR3 spells CASSPKGGAETQHF. As DNA, the CDR3 is TGTGCCAGCAGCCCGAAGGGGGGCGCGGAGACCCAGCACTTC.

On this clonotype: The missing conserved phenylalanine or tryptophan at the end of this CDR3 makes a read error likely. J is TRBJ2-6 and V is TRBV6-1; D is possibly TRBD1 or TRBD2 (5 bases each). The germline V and J ends were trimmed by 7 bases and 0 bases, with 13 bases remaining between them. This CDR3 is built from 16 residues. Looked up from germline, CDR1 is MNHNS and CDR2 is SASEGT. CDR3 DNA sequence: TGTGCCAGCACGGGACCAGGCGGCTCTGGGGCCAACGTCCTGACTTCC. It codes for CASTGPGGSGANVLTS.

The chain has TRBV9 and TRBJ2-7; 16 nucleotides line up with TRBD2. V dropped 4 bases and J dropped 1; count of bases not matched to a gene: 11. Germline V CDR1 and CDR2: SGDLS, YYNGEE. This CDR3 contains 19 residues. The chain's CDR3 is CASSSKGTSGRAGSYEQYF. In DNA, the CDR3 is TGTGCCAGCAGCTCAAAGGGGACTAGCGGGAGGGCGGGTTCCTACGAGCAGTACTTC.

This clonotype was found a few times. J is TRBJ2-3 and V is TRBV9; TRBD2 is a possible D gene (6 bases). V was clipped by 1 base and J by 5 bases, with 14 bases between them. CDR3 length: 15 amino acids. CDR1 and CDR2 (germline): SGDLS, YYNGEE. CDR3 DNA: TGTGCCAGCAGCGTAACGTCGGGAGTCTTAGATACGCAGTATTTT. Its protein is CASSVTSGVLDTQYF.

Comment on this clonotype: Since no conserved phenylalanine or tryptophan closes the CDR3, a read error is the likely cause. The DNA is omitted, as the CDR3 cannot be located on it reliably, and the CDR3 follows TCRdb's listing. The chain combines TRBV29-1 with TRBJ1-2. Germline V gene data show CDR1 as SQVTM and CDR2 as ANQGSEA. The CDR3 adds up to 14 amino acids, both ends counted. The CDR3: CSVEDLTQNYGYAL.

This clonotype was counted ten times or more. No DNA is shown, since the ends of the CDR3 on it are uncertain; the CDR3 is the one TCRdb lists. The J gene is TRBJ2-4, the V gene TRBV15; the table's D call, TRBD1, was not checked against the DNA. Germline CDR1 LNHNV, CDR2 YYDKDF (reference sequence). The CDR3 is made up of 16 amino acids, end residues included. CDR3 in amino acids: CATSGGSGPAKNIQYF.

The chain couples TRBV2 to TRBJ2-7; TRBD2 is a possible D gene (5 bases). Germline assignment: CDR1 SNHLY and CDR2 FYNNEI. CDR3 length equals 13 residues. Trimming removed 6 bases from V and 0 bases from J, with 9 bases in between. CDR3 DNA sequence: TGTGCCAGCAGACGGGGAGTCTCCTACGAGCAGTACTTC. It encodes CASRRGVSYEQYF. Based on the CDR3 plus reference TRBV2 and TRBJ2-7, the full variable domain is EPEVTQTPSHQVTQMGQEVILRCVPISNHLYFYWYRQILGQKVEFLVSFYNNEISEKSEIFDDQFSVERPDGSNFTLKIRSTKLEDSAMYFCASRRGVSYEQYFGPGTRLTVT.

This clonotype was detected ten times or more. The chain employs TRBV3-1 and TRBJ1-4, with D possibly TRBD1 on 5 matching bases. CDR3 size: 13 residues. Germline-derived CDR1 and CDR2 are LGHDT and YNNKEL (reference sequence). Trimming took 3 bases from V and 9 from J, leaving 11 bases between them. The CDR3 here is CASSQRGPKKLFF. DNA of the CDR3: TGTGCCAGCAGCCAGAGGGGTCCCAAAAAACTGTTTTTT.